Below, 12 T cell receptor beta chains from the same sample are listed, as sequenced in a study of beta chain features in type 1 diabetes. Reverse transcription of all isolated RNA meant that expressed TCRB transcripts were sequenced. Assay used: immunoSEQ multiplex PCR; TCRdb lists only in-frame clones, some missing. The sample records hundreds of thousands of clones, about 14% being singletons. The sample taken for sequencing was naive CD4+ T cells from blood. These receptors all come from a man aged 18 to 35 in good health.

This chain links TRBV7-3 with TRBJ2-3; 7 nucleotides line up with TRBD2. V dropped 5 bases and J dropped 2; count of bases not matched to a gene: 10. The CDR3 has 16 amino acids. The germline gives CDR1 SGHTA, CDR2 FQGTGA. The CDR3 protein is CASSIGLVGHTDTQYF. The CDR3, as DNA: TGTGCCAGCAGCATCGGACTAGTGGGGCACACAGATACGCAGTATTTT.

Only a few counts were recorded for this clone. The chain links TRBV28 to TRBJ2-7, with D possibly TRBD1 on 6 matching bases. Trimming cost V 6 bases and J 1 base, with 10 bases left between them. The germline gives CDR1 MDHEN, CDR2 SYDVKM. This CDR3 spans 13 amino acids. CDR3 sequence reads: CASRTGFSYEQYF. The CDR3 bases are TGTGCCAGCAGGACAGGTTTTTCCTACGAGCAGTACTTC.

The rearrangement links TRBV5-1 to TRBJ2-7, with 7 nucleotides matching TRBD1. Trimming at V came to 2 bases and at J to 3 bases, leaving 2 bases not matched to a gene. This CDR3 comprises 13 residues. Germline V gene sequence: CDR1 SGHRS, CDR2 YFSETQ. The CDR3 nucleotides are TGCGCCAGCAGCTTAGGGACAGACTACGAGCAGTACTTC. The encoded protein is CASSLGTDYEQYF.

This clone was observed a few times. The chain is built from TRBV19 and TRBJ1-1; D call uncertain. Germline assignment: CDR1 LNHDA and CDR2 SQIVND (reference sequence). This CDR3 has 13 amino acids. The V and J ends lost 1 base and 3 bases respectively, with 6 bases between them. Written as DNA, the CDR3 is TGTGCCAGTAGTATAGCACGGGACACTGAAGCTTTCTTT. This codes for CASSIARDTEAFF.

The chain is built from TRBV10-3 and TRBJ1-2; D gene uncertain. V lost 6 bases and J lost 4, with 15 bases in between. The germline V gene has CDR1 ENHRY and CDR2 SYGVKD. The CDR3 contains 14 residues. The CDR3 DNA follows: TGTGCCATCAGGACCTCCGGGATATTCTATGGCTACACCTTC. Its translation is CAIRTSGIFYGYTF.

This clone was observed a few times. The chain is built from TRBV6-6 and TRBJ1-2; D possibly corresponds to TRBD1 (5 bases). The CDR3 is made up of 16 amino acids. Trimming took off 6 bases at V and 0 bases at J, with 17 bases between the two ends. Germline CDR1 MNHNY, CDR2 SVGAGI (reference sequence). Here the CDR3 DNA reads TGTGCCAGCAGGCACCACGGGGCGAGAGCTAACTATGGCTACACCTTC. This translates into CASRHHGARANYGYTF.

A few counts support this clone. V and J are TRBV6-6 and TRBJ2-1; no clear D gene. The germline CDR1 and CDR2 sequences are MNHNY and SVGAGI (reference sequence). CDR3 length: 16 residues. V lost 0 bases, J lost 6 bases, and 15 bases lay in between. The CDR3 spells CASSYSGHVGANEQFF. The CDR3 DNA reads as TGTGCCAGCAGTTACTCTGGGCATGTCGGAGCCAATGAGCAGTTCTTC.

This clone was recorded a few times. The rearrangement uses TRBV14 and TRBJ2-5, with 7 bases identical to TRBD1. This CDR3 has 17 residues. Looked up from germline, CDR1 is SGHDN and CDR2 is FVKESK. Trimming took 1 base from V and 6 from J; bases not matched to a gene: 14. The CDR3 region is CASSQGQGDRARKTQYF. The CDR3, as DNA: TGTGCCAGCAGCCAAGGGCAGGGTGACAGGGCGCGGAAGACCCAGTACTTC.

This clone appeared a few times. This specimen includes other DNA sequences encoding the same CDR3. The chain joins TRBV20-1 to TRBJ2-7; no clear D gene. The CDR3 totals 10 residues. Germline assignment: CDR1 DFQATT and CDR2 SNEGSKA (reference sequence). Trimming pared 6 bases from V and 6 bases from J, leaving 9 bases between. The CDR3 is CSASRSEQYF. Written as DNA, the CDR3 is TGCAGTGCGAGTCGCTCCGAGCAGTACTTC.

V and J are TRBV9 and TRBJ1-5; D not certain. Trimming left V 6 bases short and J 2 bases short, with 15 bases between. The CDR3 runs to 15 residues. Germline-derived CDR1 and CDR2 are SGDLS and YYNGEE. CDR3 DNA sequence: TGTGCCAGCAACTTTGGAGGGAGTGGCAATCAGCCCCAGCATTTT. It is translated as CASNFGGSGNQPQHF.

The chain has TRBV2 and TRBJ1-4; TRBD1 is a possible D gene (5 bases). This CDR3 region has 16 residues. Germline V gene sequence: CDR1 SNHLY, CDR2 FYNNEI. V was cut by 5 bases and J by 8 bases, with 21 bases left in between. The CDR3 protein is CASSTLSGGIREKLFF. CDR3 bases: TGTGCCAGCAGTACCTTAAGTGGGGGGATACGCGAAAAACTGTTTTTT.

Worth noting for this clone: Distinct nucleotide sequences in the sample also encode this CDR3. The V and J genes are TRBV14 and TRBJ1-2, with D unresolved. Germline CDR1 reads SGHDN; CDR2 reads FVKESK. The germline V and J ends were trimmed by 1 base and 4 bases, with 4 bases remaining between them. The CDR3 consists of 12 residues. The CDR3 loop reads CASSQGGYGYTF. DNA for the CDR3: TGTGCCAGCAGCCAAGGCGGCTATGGCTACACCTTC. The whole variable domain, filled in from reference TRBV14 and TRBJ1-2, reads EAGVTQFPSHSVIEKGQTVTLRCDPISGHDNLYWYRRVMGKEIKFLLHFVKESKQDESGMPNNRFLAERTGGTYSTLKVQPAELEDSGVYFCASSQGGYGYTFGSGTRLTVV.